The TCR beta chain described here comes from a study of identifying expanded T cells in peripheral blood. Findings and limits, study-wide: Differentially abundant clones: approximately 1.3 between replicates, 16.4 at around 14 days, less than 25 at four. Two-week clone count variance significantly increased as total template count grew.

On this clone itself: The antigen remains unidentified.

Produced via immunoSEQ multiplex PCR; TCRdb's table is partial and in-frame only. The table includes 95,000 to 150,000 clones, 84% detected once. The germline V gene has CDR1 SGHVS and CDR2 FQNEAQ. The V and J ends lost 6 bases and 4 bases, in that order; junction bases with no gene match: 11. The CDR3 covers 15 residues. The sequence was collected from a person aged 18-69 years in good health. The genes are TRBV7-8 and TRBJ1-1, with 7 positions matching TRBD1. Sequenced material: blood. The CDR3 sequence: CASRPLITGATEAFF. The CDR3, as DNA: TGTGCCAGCAGACCACTGATAACAGGGGCCACTGAAGCTTTCTTT.